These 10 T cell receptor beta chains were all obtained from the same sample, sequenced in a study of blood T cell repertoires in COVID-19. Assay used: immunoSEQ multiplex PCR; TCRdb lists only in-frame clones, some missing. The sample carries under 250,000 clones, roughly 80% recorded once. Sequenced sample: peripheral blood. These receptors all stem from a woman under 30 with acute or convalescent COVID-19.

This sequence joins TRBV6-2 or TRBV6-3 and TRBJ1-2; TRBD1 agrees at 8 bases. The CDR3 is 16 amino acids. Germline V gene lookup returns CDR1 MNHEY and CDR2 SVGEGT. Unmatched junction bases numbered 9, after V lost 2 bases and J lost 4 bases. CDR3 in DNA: TGTGCCAGCAGTTACGGACAGGGAACAGTCTTCTATGGCTACACCTTC. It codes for CASSYGQGTVFYGYTF.

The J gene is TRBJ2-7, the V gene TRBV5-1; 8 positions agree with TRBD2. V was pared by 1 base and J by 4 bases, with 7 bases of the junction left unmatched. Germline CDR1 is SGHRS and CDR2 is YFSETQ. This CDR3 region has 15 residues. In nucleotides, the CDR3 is TGCGCCAGCAGCTTGTTAGAGGCGGGAGGTTACGAGCAGTACTTC. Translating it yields CASSLLEAGGYEQYF.

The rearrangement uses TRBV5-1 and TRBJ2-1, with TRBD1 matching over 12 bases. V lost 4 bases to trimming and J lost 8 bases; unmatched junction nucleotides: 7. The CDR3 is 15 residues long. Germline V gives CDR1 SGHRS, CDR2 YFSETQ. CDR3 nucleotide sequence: TGCGCCAGCAGCCCGTGGGACAGGGGGCATGATGAGCAGTTCTTC. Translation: CASSPWDRGHDEQFF.

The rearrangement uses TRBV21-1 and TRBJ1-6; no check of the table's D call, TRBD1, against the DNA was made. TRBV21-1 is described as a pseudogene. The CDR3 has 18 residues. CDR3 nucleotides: TGTGCCAGCAGCCTAAGGGGTCTGGTAGTGGCCTATAATTCACCCCTCCACTTT. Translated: CASSLRGLVVAYNSPLHF.

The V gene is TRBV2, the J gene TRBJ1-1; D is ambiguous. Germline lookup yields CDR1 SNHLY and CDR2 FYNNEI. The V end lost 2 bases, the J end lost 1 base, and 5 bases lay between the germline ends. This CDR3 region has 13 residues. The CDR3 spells CASSETGNTEAFF. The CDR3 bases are TGTGCCAGCAGTGAAACGGGGAACACTGAAGCTTTCTTT.

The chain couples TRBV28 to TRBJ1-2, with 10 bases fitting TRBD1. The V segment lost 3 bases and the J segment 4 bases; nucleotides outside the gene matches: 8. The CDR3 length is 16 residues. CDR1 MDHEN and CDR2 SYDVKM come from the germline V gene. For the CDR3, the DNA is TGTGCCAGCAGTTTTAACTTCGGACAGGGGGTCTATGGCTACACCTTC. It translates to CASSFNFGQGVYGYTF.

Here the CDR3 reads CASSSGTGKVSYNSPLHF. The CDR3 DNA sequence: TGTGCCAGCAGCTCCGGGACAGGGAAGGTTTCCTATAATTCACCCCTCCACTTT. V usage is TRBV28 and J usage is TRBJ1-6, with TRBD1 identical over 9 bases. The V gene's germline CDR1 is MDHEN and CDR2 SYDVKM. This CDR3 spans 18 amino acids. Trimming at V came to 6 bases and at J to 1 base, leaving 10 bases not matched to a gene.

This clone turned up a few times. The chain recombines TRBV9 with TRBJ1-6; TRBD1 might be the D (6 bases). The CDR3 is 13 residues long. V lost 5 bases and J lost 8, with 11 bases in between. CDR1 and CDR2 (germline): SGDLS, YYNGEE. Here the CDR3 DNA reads TGTGCCAGCAGGAGGGACACCGATTCACCCCTCCACTTT. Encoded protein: CASRRDTDSPLHF.

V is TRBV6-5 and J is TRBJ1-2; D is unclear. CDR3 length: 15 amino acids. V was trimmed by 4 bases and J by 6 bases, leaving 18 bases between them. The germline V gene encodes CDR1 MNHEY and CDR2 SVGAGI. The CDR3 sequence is CASSFLSTIEDGYTF. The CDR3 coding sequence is TGTGCCAGCAGTTTCCTATCTACAATCGAGGATGGCTACACCTTC.

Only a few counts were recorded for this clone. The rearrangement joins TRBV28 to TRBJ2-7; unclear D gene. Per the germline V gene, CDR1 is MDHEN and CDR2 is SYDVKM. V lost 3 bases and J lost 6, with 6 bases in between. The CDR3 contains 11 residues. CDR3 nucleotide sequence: TGTGCCAGCAGTTTTTCATCCGAGCAGTACTTC. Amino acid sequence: CASSFSSEQYF.